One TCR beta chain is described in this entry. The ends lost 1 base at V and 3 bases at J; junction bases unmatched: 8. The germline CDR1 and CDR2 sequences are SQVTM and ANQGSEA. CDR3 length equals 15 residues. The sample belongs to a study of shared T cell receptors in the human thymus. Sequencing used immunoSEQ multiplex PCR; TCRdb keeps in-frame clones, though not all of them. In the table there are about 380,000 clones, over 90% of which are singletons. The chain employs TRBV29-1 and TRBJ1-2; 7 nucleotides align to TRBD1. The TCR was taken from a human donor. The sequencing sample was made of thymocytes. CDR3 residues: CSVEAFDRDDYGYTF. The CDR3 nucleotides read TGCAGCGTTGAAGCATTCGACAGGGACGACTATGGCTACACCTTC.